These 16 T cell receptor beta chains originate from one sample sequenced in a study of read filtering for tumor transcriptome and immune sequencing. The library was built from about 0.4 ug RNA with molecular barcoded adaptors for alpha/delta and beta/gamma chains. TCRdb analysed the reads with MiXCR anew, one entry per CDR3 protein. The sample has more than 35,000 distinct CDR3 sequences, roughly an eighth seen once. Sequenced material: a population of CD138-negative cells sorted from bone marrow. The receptors shown here come from a donor at least 40 years old with multiple myeloma.

This clonotype came up many times. The gene calls are TRBV6-6 and TRBJ2-7; D possibly uses TRBD1 or TRBD2 (5 bases each). Per germline, CDR1 MNHNY and CDR2 SVGAGI (reference sequence). With 0 bases removed from V and 6 bases from J, the gap between germline ends came to 12 bases. The CDR3 is made up of 14 amino acids. The CDR3 nucleotides are TGTGCCAGCAGTTACTCTGGGGCAGGGACCGAGCAGTACTTC. Its translation: CASSYSGAGTEQYF.

A word on this clonotype: Given a much more abundant clone one base away, this may be a read error. The chain couples TRBV29-1 to TRBJ1-1; a weak D match, TRBD1 (5 bases). The CDR3 has 11 residues. Germline-derived CDR1 and CDR2 are SQVTM and ANQGSEA. The CDR3 sequence is CSVGMDTEDFF. CDR3 DNA: TGCAGCGTTGGTATGGACACTGAAGATTTCTTT.

The table lists this clonotype with many counts. CDR3 in amino acids: CASSRGETQYF. CDR3 DNA sequence: TGTGCCAGCAGCCGAGGAGAGACCCAGTACTTC. The V call is TRBV9, the J call TRBJ2-5; D is uncertain. Trimming pared 4 bases from V and 4 bases from J, leaving 5 bases between. This CDR3 contains 11 residues. Germline CDR1 reads SGDLS; CDR2 reads YYNGEE.

This clonotype appeared many times. The chain employs TRBV5-6 and TRBJ1-1, with 11 bases that match TRBD1. CDR1 and CDR2 (germline): SGHDT, YYEEEE. Trimming took 3 bases from V and 4 from J; bases not matched to a gene: 5. The CDR3 consists of 15 residues. The CDR3 DNA reads TGTGCCAGCAGCTGGACAGGGGGCATCGGCACTGAAGCTTTCTTT. Encoded protein: CASSWTGGIGTEAFF. Together with reference TRBV5-6 and TRBJ1-1, the CDR3 gives the full variable domain: DAGVTQSPTHLIKTRGQQVTLRCSPKSGHDTVSWYQQALGQGPQFIFQYYEEEERQRGNFPDRFSGHQFPNYSSELNVNALLLGDSALYLCASSWTGGIGTEAFFGQGTRLTVV.

In its sample, this clonotype was seen many times. The chain joins TRBV20-1 to TRBJ2-7, with 13 nucleotides matching TRBD2. The CDR3 consists of 15 residues. The germline V gene encodes CDR1 DFQATT and CDR2 SNEGSKA (reference sequence). V was clipped by 2 bases and J by 4 bases; unmatched bases: 5. The CDR3 DNA reads TGCAGTGCTAGACCTGGGACTAGCGGGATGTACGAGCAGTACTTC. It translates to CSARPGTSGMYEQYF.

The table lists this clonotype with many counts. This chain uses TRBV7-2 with TRBJ2-1; D not resolved. The CDR3 loop spans 14 amino acids. Germline loops: CDR1 SGHTA, CDR2 FQGNSA. The V end was cut by 4 bases, the J end by 1 base, with 8 bases between. DNA of the CDR3: TGTGCCAGCAGCTCGGGTAAGTCCTACAATGAGCAGTTCTTC. Encoded protein: CASSSGKSYNEQFF.

By share, this clonotype ranks as medium-sized. The chain uses TRBV6-8 and TRBJ1-5; the D gene is possibly TRBD1 (6 bases). The germline V gene has CDR1 MNHGY and CDR2 SAAAGT. Trimming left V 5 bases short and J 9 bases short, with 20 bases between. The CDR3 totals 15 residues. CDR3 residues: CASSLLEGGRGPQHF. In DNA form, the CDR3 reads TGTGCCAGCAGTCTGTTAGAGGGGGGCAGGGGGCCCCAGCATTTT.

This clonotype showed up many times. The V call is TRBV5-1, the J call TRBJ2-5; D remains ambiguous. V shed 1 base and J shed 5 bases, with 12 bases lying between them. This CDR3 spans 14 amino acids. CDR1 and CDR2 (germline): SGHRS, YFSETQ. Here the CDR3 DNA reads TGCGCCAGCAGCTTGACCGGTTCCGACGAGACCCAGTACTTC. Encoded protein: CASSLTGSDETQYF.

This clonotype was recorded many times. This sequence joins TRBV30 and TRBJ2-1; 7 bases agree with TRBD2. Trimming took 0 bases from V and 6 from J; bases not matched to a gene: 5. This CDR3 has 14 residues. Germline-derived CDR1 and CDR2 are GTSNPN and SVGIG (reference sequence). The CDR3 coding sequence is TGTGCCTGGAGTGTAGAGGGAGGGTTCAATGAGCAGTTCTTC. This gives the protein CAWSVEGGFNEQFF.

A word on this clonotype: A much larger clone differs by one base, so this may be a read error. CDR3 in amino acids: CASSRDLNTGELSF. The CDR3 DNA follows: TGTGCCAGTAGCAGGGACCTAAACACCGGGGAGCTGTCTTTT. The chain couples TRBV19 to TRBJ2-2; D is tentatively TRBD1 or TRBD2 (5 bases each). The CDR3 extends over 14 amino acids. CDR1 and CDR2 from the germline V gene are LNHDA and SQIVND (reference sequence).

Only a few counts were recorded for this clonotype. The CDR3 DNA reads as TGCAGTGCTAGGGGCCCTTCGGAGAGGGAGCAGTACTTC. It yields the protein CSARGPSEREQYF. The chain is built from TRBV20-1 and TRBJ2-7, with D unresolved. Trimming stripped 3 bases from V and 7 bases from J, with 16 bases between. The CDR3 is 13 amino acids. CDR1 is DFQATT, CDR2 SNEGSKA, per germline (reference sequence).

The chain has TRBV18 and TRBJ2-6; D call uncertain. The germline gives CDR1 KGHSH, CDR2 LQKENI. The CDR3 length is 16 residues. V dropped 0 bases and J dropped 0 bases, with 6 bases sitting between them. The CDR3, as DNA: TGTGCCAGCTCACCACCGAAGTTCTCTGGGGCCAACGTCCTGACTTTC. Residues: CASSPPKFSGANVLTF.

The V and J genes are TRBV12-3 or TRBV12-4 and TRBJ2-7; 12 bases fit TRBD2. The trim removed 5 bases at V and 5 bases at J, leaving 16 bases unmatched. This CDR3 comprises 18 residues. This CDR3 is CASSRMGASGRGGDEQYF. CDR3 nucleotide sequence: TGTGCCAGCAGTCGCATGGGGGCTAGCGGGAGGGGCGGCGACGAGCAGTACTTC.

At least ten counts were recorded for this clonotype. The chain is built from TRBV7-6 and TRBJ2-2; D possibly corresponds to TRBD2 (6 bases). The CDR3 extends over 15 amino acids. Germline V gene lookup returns CDR1 SGHVS and CDR2 FNYEAQ. The V end was cut by 5 bases, the J end by 3 bases, with 13 bases between. DNA of the CDR3: TGTGCCAGCAGCGCCCGGGACTGGGACACCGGGGAGCTGTTTTTT. Encoded protein: CASSARDWDTGELFF.

The sample holds many counts of this clonotype. This chain uses TRBV7-8 with TRBJ2-7, with TRBD1 matching over 10 bases. J was trimmed by 5 bases and V by 5 bases; bases with no gene match: 9. The length of the CDR3 is 15 residues. Germline CDR1 is SGHVS and CDR2 is FQNEAQ. Written as DNA, the CDR3 is TGTGCCAGCAGCCCAACATGGGACAGGGGCCACGAGCAGTACTTC. Its protein product is CASSPTWDRGHEQYF.

This clonotype was found many times. The rearrangement uses TRBV11-2 and TRBJ2-1, with a tentative D call TRBD2 (5 bases). The V gene lost 3 bases and the J gene lost 7 bases, with 16 bases spanning the gap. This CDR3 spans 15 amino acids. CDR1 and CDR2 from the germline V gene are SGHAT and FQNNGV. CDR3 loop: CASSFERTRGNEQFF. DNA for the CDR3: TGTGCCAGCAGCTTCGAACGGACCAGAGGGAATGAGCAGTTCTTC.